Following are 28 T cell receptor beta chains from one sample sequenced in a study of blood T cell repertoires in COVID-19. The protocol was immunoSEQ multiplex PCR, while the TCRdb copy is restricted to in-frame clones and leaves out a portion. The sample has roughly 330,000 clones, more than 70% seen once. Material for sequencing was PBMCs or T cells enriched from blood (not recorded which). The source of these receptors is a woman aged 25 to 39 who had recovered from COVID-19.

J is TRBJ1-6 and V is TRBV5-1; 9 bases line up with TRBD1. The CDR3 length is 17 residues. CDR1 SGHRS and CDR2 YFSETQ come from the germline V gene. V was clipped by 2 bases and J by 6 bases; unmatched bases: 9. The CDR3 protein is CASSFAVGTGSNSPLHF. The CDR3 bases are TGCGCCAGCAGCTTTGCGGTCGGGACAGGGAGTAATTCACCCCTCCACTTT. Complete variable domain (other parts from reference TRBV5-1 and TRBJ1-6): KAGVTQTPRYLIKTRGQQVTLSCSPISGHRSVSWYQQTPGQGLQFLFEYFSETQRNKGNFPGRFSGRQFSNSRSEMNVSTLELGDSALYLCASSFAVGTGSNSPLHFGNGTRLTVT.

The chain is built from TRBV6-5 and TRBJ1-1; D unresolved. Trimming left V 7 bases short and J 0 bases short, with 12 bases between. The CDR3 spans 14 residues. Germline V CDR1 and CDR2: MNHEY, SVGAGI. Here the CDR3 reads CASNRAGMNTEAFF. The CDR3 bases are TGTGCCAGCAATCGTGCGGGAATGAACACTGAAGCTTTCTTT.

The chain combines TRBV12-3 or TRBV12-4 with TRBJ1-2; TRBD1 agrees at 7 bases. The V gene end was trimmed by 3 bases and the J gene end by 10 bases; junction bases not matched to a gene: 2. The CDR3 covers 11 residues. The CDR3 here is CASSLGQIYTF. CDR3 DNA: TGTGCCAGCAGTTTGGGACAGATCTACACCTTC.

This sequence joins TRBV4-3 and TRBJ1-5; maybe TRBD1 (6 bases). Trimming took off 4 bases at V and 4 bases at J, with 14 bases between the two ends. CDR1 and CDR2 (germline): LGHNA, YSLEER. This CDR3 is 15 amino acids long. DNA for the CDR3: TGCGCCAGCAGCCCTTCTTGGCAGGGGAATCAGCCCCAGCATTTT. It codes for CASSPSWQGNQPQHF.

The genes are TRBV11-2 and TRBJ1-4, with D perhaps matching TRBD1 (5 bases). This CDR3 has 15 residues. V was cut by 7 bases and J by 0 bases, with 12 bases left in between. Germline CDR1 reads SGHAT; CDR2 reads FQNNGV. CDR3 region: CASTSTAATNEKLFF. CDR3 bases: TGTGCCAGCACTTCGACAGCTGCAACTAATGAAAAACTGTTTTTT.

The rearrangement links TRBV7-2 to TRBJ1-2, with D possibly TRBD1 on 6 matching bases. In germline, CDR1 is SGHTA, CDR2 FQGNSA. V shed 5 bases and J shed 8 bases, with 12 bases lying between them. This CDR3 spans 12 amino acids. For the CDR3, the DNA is TGTGCCAGCAGCCCATACGGACAGGGCTACACCTTC. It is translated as CASSPYGQGYTF.

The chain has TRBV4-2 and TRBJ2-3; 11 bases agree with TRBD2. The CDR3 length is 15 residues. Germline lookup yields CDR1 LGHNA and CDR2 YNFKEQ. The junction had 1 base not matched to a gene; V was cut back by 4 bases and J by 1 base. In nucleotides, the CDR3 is TGTGCCAGCAGCCCACTAGCGGGGGGCACAGATACGCAGTATTTT. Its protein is CASSPLAGGTDTQYF.

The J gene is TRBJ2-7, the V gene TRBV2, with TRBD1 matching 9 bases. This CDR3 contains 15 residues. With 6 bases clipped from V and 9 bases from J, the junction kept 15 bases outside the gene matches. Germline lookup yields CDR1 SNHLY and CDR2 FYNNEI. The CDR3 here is CASRGTGGDWRGQYF. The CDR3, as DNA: TGTGCCAGCAGGGGTACAGGGGGCGACTGGAGGGGGCAGTACTTC.

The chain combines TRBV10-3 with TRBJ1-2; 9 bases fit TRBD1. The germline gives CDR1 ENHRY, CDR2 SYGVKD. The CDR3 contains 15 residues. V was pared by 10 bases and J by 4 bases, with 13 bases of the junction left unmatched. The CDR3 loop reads CASRLGQGASYGYTF. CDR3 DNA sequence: TGTGCCAGCCGCTTGGGACAGGGAGCTTCCTATGGCTACACCTTC.

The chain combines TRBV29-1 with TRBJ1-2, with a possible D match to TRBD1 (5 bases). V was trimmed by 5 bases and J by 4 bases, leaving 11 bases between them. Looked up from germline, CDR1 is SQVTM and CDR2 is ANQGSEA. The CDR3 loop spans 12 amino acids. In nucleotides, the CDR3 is TGCAGCGTTCCGGGACTGGGCTATGGCTACACCTTC. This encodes CSVPGLGYGYTF.

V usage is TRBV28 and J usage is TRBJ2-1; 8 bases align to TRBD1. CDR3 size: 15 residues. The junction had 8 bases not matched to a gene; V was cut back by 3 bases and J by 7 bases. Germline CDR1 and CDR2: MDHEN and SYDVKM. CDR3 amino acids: CASSFRDRFRNEQFF. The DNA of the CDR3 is TGTGCCAGCAGTTTCCGGGACAGGTTCAGGAATGAGCAGTTCTTC. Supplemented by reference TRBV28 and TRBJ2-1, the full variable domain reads DVKVTQSSRYLVKRTGEKVFLECVQDMDHENMFWYRQDPGLGLRLIYFSYDVKMKEKGDIPEGYSVSREKKERFSLILESASTNQTSMYLCASSFRDRFRNEQFFGPGTRLTVL.

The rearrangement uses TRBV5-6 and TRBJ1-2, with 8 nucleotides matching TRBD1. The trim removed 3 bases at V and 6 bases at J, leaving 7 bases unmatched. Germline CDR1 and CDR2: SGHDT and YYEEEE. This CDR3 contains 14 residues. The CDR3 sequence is CASSWTTGADGYTF. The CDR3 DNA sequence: TGTGCCAGCAGCTGGACGACAGGGGCGGATGGCTACACCTTC. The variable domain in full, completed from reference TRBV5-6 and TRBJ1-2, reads DAGVTQSPTHLIKTRGQQVTLRCSPKSGHDTVSWYQQALGQGPQFIFQYYEEEERQRGNFPDRFSGHQFPNYSSELNVNALLLGDSALYLCASSWTTGADGYTFGSGTRLTVV.

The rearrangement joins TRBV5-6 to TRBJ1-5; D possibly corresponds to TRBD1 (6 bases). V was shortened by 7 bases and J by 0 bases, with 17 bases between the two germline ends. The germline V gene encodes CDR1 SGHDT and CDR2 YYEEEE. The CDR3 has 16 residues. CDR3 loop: CASHRQGLISNQPQHF. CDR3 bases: TGTGCCAGCCACCGTCAGGGGTTAATTAGCAATCAGCCCCAGCATTTT.

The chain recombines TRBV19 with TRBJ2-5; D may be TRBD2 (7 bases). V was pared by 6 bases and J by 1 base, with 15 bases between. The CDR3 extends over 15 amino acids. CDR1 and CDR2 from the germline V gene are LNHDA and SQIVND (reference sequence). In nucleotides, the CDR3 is TGTGCCAGTAGCGAAGACGCGGGGGCCCAAGAGACCCAGTACTTC. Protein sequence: CASSEDAGAQETQYF.

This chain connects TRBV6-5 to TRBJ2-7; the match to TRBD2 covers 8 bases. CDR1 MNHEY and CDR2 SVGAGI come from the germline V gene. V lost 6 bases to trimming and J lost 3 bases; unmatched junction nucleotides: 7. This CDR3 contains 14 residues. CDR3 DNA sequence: TGTGCCAGCAGCCCGAGCAGCGGGGGCTACGAGCAGTACTTC. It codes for CASSPSSGGYEQYF.

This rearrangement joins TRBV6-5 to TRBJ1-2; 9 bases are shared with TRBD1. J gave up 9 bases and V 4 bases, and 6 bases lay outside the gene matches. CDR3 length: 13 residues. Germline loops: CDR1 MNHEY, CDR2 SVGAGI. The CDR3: CASSSTGGMSYTF. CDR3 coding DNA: TGTGCCAGCAGTTCGACAGGGGGGATGAGCTACACCTTC.

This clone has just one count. The DNA for the CDR3 is TGTGCCAGCAGCAAAGCCAGGGCTTGGTGCGGGGAGCTGTTTTTT. It translates to CASSKARAWCGELFF. V is TRBV21-1 and J is TRBJ2-2; the table's D call TRBD1 went unverified against the DNA. TRBV21-1 is noted as a pseudogene. The CDR3 extends over 15 amino acids.

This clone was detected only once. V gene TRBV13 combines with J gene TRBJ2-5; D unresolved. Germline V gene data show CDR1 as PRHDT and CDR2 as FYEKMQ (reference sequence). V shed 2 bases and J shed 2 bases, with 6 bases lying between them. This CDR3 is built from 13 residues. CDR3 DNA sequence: TGTGCCAGCAGCTTACGGGTGCAAGAGACCCAGTACTTC. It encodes CASSLRVQETQYF.

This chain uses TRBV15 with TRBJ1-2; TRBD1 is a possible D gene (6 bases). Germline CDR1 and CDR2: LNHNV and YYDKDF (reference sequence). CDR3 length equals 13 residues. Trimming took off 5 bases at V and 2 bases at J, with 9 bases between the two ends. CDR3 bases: TGTGCCACCAGCGTACAGGGAAACTATGGCTACACCTTC. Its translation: CATSVQGNYGYTF.

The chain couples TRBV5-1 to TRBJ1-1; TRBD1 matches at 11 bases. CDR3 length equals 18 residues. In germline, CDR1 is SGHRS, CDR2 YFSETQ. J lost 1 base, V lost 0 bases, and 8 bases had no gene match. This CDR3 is CASSLGLGTGGTNTEAFF. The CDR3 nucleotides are TGCGCCAGCAGCTTGGGTTTAGGGACAGGGGGAACGAACACTGAAGCTTTCTTT.

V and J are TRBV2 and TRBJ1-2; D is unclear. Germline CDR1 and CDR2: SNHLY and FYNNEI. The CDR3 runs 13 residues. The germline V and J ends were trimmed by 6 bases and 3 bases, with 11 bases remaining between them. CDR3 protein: CASSAGFDYGYTF. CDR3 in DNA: TGTGCCAGCAGCGCCGGGTTTGACTATGGCTACACCTTC.

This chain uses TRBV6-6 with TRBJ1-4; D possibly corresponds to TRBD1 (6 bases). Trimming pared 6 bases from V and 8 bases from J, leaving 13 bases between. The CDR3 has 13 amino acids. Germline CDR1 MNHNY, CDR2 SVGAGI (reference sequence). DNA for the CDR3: TGTGCCAGCAGGGAAAGACAGGAAGAAAAACTGTTTTTT. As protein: CASRERQEEKLFF.

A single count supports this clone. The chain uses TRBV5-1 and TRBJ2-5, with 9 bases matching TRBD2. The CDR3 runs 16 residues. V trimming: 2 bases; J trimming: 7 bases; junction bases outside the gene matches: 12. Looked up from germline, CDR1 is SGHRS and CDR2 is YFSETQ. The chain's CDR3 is CASSLKRGDFARTQYF. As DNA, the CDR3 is TGCGCCAGCAGCTTAAAGCGGGGGGACTTCGCGCGGACCCAGTACTTC. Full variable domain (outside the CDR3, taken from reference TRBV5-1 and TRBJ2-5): KAGVTQTPRYLIKTRGQQVTLSCSPISGHRSVSWYQQTPGQGLQFLFEYFSETQRNKGNFPGRFSGRQFSNSRSEMNVSTLELGDSALYLCASSLKRGDFARTQYFGPGTRLLVL.

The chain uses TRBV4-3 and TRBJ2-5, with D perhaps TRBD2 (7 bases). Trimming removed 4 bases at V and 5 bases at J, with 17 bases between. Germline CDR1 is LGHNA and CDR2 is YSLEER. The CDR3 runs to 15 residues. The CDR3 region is CASSLQRGGGETQYF. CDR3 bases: TGCGCCAGCAGCCTTCAAAGGGGGGGCGGTGAGACCCAGTACTTC.

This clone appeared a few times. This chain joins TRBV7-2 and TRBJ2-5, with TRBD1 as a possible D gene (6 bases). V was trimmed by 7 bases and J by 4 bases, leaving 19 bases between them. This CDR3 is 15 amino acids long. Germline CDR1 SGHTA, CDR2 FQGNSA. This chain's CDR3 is CASTRNPGAIETQYF. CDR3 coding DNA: TGTGCCAGCACGCGAAATCCAGGGGCAATAGAGACCCAGTACTTC.

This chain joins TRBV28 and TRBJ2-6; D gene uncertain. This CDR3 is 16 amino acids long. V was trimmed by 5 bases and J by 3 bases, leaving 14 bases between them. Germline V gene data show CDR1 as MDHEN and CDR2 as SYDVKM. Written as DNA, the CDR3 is TGTGCCAGCAGTGTCTATGGTAGAGGTGGGGCCAACGTCCTGACTTTC. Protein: CASSVYGRGGANVLTF.

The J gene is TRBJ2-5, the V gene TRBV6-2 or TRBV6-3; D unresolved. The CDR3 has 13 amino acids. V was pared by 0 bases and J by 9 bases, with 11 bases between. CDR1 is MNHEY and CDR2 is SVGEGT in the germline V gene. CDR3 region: CASSYSIPEPQYF. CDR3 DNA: TGTGCCAGCAGTTACTCGATCCCGGAGCCCCAGTACTTC.

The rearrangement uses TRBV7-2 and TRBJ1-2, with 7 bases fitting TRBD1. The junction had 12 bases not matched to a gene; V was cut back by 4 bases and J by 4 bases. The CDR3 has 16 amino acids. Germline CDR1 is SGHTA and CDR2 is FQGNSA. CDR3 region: CASSSADRVRGYGYTF. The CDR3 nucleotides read TGTGCCAGCAGCTCAGCCGACAGGGTTCGGGGCTATGGCTACACCTTC.